This record looks at one TCR beta chain sequence and its context. The sample is drawn from a study of T cell clones after liver transplantation. Libraries were prepared by immunoSEQ multiplex PCR; TCRdb keeps only in-frame clonotypes and omits some of them. Of 95,000 to 110,000 clones listed, 82% are singletons. The V and J ends lost 0 bases and 0 bases respectively, with 15 bases between them. Germline V gene sequence: CDR1 GTSNPN, CDR2 SVGIG (reference sequence). CDR3 size: 17 residues. The sequence came from a human donor who received a liver transplant. Source: CD4+ T cells from blood, taken before liver transplant. The genes are TRBV30 and TRBJ2-4; D possibly corresponds to TRBD1 (5 bases). The CDR3 loop reads CAWSVFQGCRAKNIQYF. As DNA, the CDR3 is TGTGCCTGGAGTGTATTTCAGGGCTGTCGAGCCAAAAACATTCAGTACTTC.